Listed below are T cell receptor beta chains from one sample, sequenced in a study of blood T cell repertoires in COVID-19. Sequenced by immunoSEQ multiplex PCR; TCRdb stores in-frame clones only, minus some. This repertoire shows about 48,000 clones, approximately 90% found once; its top ten account for about 2.5%. The sample taken for sequencing was peripheral blood. These receptors were taken from a woman aged 80 or older with COVID-19, enrolled during active disease. The CDR3 runs from the conserved cysteine through the conserved F or W.

v_call	j_call	cdr3_aa
TRBV10-1	TRBJ2-1	CASAPRSTLSYNEQFF
TRBV7-2	TRBJ2-4	CASSLVQILAKNIQYF
TRBV7-2	TRBJ2-3	CASSPNSLDTQYF
TRBV11-3	TRBJ2-3	CASSSGQRFTDTQYF
TRBV29-1	TRBJ1-2	CSVDAGSNYGYTF
TRBV5-1	TRBJ2-5	CASSPGLAGVETQYF
TRBV5-1	TRBJ1-1	CASSLDGRGQAEAFF
TRBV10-3	TRBJ2-7	CAIGLTYYEQYF
TRBV5-8	TRBJ1-4	CASSPGRGHHNEKLFF
TRBV7-6	TRBJ2-7	CASSLGTGPTYEQYF
TRBV3-1/TRBV3-2	TRBJ1-1	CASSPYRGNTEAFF
TRBV18	TRBJ1-4	CASSVTQGANEKLFF
TRBV20-1	TRBJ2-7	CSASLTNEQYF
TRBV5-1	TRBJ2-3	CVSSLPTGSLTDTQYF
TRBV7-8	TRBJ1-4	CASSLDGRGWEKLFF
TRBV6-5	TRBJ1-2	CASSYSLTGKNDGYTF
TRBV6-5	TRBJ1-6	CASRIRRTDNSPLHF
TRBV7-9	TRBJ2-7	CASSPGERASYEQCF
TRBV19	TRBJ1-5	CASSIILTSNQPQHF
TRBV1	TRBJ2-1	CTSSQDKGEREGYNEQFF
TRBV6-4	TRBJ2-3	CASSLTSLSTDTQYF
TRBV19	TRBJ2-1	CASSEGFF
TRBV29-1	TRBJ1-2	CSVDKVGHSFYGYTF
TRBV10-1	TRBJ2-3	CASSESASGSTDTQYF
TRBV7-2	TRBJ2-3	CASSSQGSLTDTQYF
TRBV6-1	TRBJ2-3	CASSESGTGRADTQYF
TRBV2	TRBJ2-1	CASSEARGYNEQFF
TRBV27	TRBJ2-1	CATQGREVRGSYNEQFF
TRBV27	TRBJ2-7	CASSASTPGLALYEQYF
TRBV6-6	TRBJ2-1	CASSHGQRAYNEQFF
TRBV28	TRBJ2-2	CASSLGGTANTGELFF
TRBV19	TRBJ2-2	CASRNRKNTGELFF
TRBV13	TRBJ2-7	CASSARTSDEQYF
TRBV27	TRBJ2-7	CASSLLAGGRYEQYF
TRBV7-7	TRBJ2-2	CASSRSGTEIYTGELFF
TRBV5-1	TRBJ1-1	CASSPGGTENTEAFF
TRBV5-5	TRBJ2-3	CASSLGTSGTTDTQYF
TRBV7-8	TRBJ2-7	CASSLAPSAGLSYEQYF
TRBV18	TRBJ1-1	CASSPYGTGNTEAFF